These 8 T cell receptor beta chains came from one sample sequenced in a study of T cell responses to AZD1222 COVID-19 vaccine. The repertoire was sequenced with immunoSEQ multiplex PCR; TCRdb's copy has only in-frame clones and lacks some. The sample has 65,000 to 95,000 clones; roughly 85% are singletons. Material: peripheral blood, obtained 28 days after the second AZD1222 dose. The receptors derive from an adult who received the AZD1222 COVID-19 vaccine.

This clone was observed a single time. The genes are TRBV4-2 and TRBJ2-3; weak D call: TRBD2 (5 bases). Germline CDR1 and CDR2: LGHNA and YNFKEQ. The CDR3 has 12 residues. V was pared by 4 bases and J by 6 bases, with 8 bases between. The CDR3 region is CASSPGVDTQYF. Here the CDR3 DNA reads TGTGCCAGCAGCCCCGGGGTCGATACGCAGTATTTT.

The genes are TRBV5-4 and TRBJ1-4; 7 nucleotides align to TRBD1. Germline V gene lookup returns CDR1 SGHNT and CDR2 YYREEE (reference sequence). The CDR3 runs to 15 residues. With V trimmed by 0 bases and J by 8 bases, 7 bases remained unmatched. The CDR3 region is CASSLGTGGLEKLFF. The CDR3 region has the DNA TGTGCCAGCAGCTTGGGGACAGGAGGATTGGAAAAACTGTTTTTT.

The chain links TRBV3-1 (or the pseudogene TRBV3-2) to TRBJ2-3; D gene uncertain. Trimming took off 1 base at V and 4 bases at J, with 9 bases between the two ends. The germline gives CDR1 LGHDT, CDR2 YNNKEL (reference sequence). The CDR3 is 14 residues long. The CDR3 loop reads CASSQGVIPDTQYF. The CDR3 DNA follows: TGTGCCAGCAGCCAAGGGGTGATTCCAGATACGCAGTATTTT.

J is TRBJ1-2 and V is TRBV6-5; 7 bases fit TRBD1. Trimming removed 8 bases from V and 0 bases from J; junction bases left unmatched: 6. CDR1 and CDR2 (germline): MNHEY, SVGAGI. There are 14 residues in the CDR3. The CDR3 DNA is TGTGCCAGCGGGTACAGGGGCGCTAACTATGGCTACACCTTC. Translated: CASGYRGANYGYTF.

This chain joins TRBV13 and TRBJ2-7; 16 bases are shared with TRBD2. This CDR3 has 15 amino acids. The V gene's germline CDR1 is PRHDT and CDR2 FYEKMQ (reference sequence). V shed 8 bases and J 2 bases; nucleotides not matched to a gene: 3. The chain's CDR3 is CASGTSGGAAYEQYF. DNA of the CDR3: TGTGCCAGCGGGACTAGCGGGGGGGCAGCCTACGAGCAGTACTTC.

The count of this clone is one. The genes are TRBV18 and TRBJ1-1, with TRBD1 as a possible D gene (5 bases). The CDR3 covers 15 residues. V was clipped by 0 bases and J by 5 bases, with 13 bases between them. Germline V gene data show CDR1 as KGHSH and CDR2 as LQKENI. This CDR3 is CASSPPDIGWTEAFF. For the CDR3, the DNA is TGTGCCAGCTCACCACCGGACATCGGTTGGACTGAAGCTTTCTTT.

CDR3 residues: CASSYYDREWVAGELFF. CDR3 nucleotide sequence: TGTGCCAGCAGCTACTACGACAGGGAATGGGTAGCCGGGGAGCTGTTTTTT. The rearrangement uses TRBV12-1 and TRBJ2-2; the D call of TRBD1 is as the table states it, not checked on the DNA. TRBV12-1 is tagged as a pseudogene. CDR3 length equals 17 residues.

V gene TRBV19 combines with J gene TRBJ2-7, with D perhaps matching TRBD1 (5 bases). Germline V gives CDR1 LNHDA, CDR2 SQIVND (reference sequence). The CDR3 spans 16 residues. Trimming stripped 9 bases from V and 3 bases from J, with 24 bases between. In DNA form, the CDR3 reads TGTGCCAGCAGTTTGGCGACAGCCGGGCTCGGCTACGAGCAGTACTTC. Translation: CASSLATAGLGYEQYF. The variable domain in full, with the rest retrieved from reference TRBV19 and TRBJ2-7, is DGGITQSPKYLFRKEGQNVTLSCEQNLNHDAMYWYRQDPGQGLRLIYYSQIVNDFQKGDIAEGYSVSREKKESFPLTVTSAQKNPTAFYLCASSLATAGLGYEQYFGPGTRLTVT.